A single sample gave rise to the 19 T cell receptor beta chains below, sequenced in a study of T cells in Graves' hyperthyroidism and ophthalmopathy. Using RNA transcripts as the source, TCR beta CDR3 regions were amplified. In the first-round RT-PCR of the TCR CDR3, the HTBI primer set was used. TCRdb itself ran the multiplex PCR reads through MiXCR, one entry per CDR3 protein. The repertoire holds some 460,000 distinct CDR3 sequences, with roughly 14% as singletons. The sample taken for sequencing was blood. The receptor set was obtained from a woman younger than 35 with Graves' hyperthyroidism.

This chain connects TRBV5-8 to TRBJ2-7; TRBD2 matches 11 bases. The CDR3 is 18 residues long. The V segment lost 0 bases and the J segment 7 bases; nucleotides outside the gene matches: 15. CDR1 is SGHTS and CDR2 is YDEGEE in the germline V gene. CDR3 region: CASSLAPTVLAGGQEQYF. In nucleotides, the CDR3 is TGTGCCAGCAGCTTGGCCCCGACAGTGCTAGCGGGAGGTCAAGAGCAGTACTTC.

This clonotype showed up many times. The chain recombines TRBV7-9 with TRBJ2-3; a possible D gene is TRBD2 (5 bases). Trimming pared 3 bases from V and 10 bases from J, leaving 11 bases between. Germline V lookup: CDR1 SEHNR, CDR2 FQNEAQ (reference sequence). The CDR3 totals 12 residues. This CDR3 reads CASSFGNGAQYF. The CDR3 DNA sequence: TGTGCCAGCAGCTTCGGGAATGGTGCGCAGTATTTT.

The chain links TRBV20-1 to TRBJ2-5, with 10 bases lining up with TRBD2. The V gene's germline CDR1 is DFQATT and CDR2 SNEGSKA (reference sequence). The CDR3 covers 14 residues. With V trimmed by 1 base and J by 5 bases, 4 bases remained unmatched. The CDR3 coding sequence is TGCAGTGCTAGAGGTAGCGGGAGGCCTGAGACCCAGTACTTC. It yields the protein CSARGSGRPETQYF.

DNA for the CDR3: TGTGCCAGCAGCTTGGAGACAGGGATCGAAGCTTTCTTT. Residues: CASSLETGIEAFF. This chain joins TRBV5-6 and TRBJ1-1; the match to TRBD1 covers 7 bases. V gave up 0 bases and J gave up 8 bases; unmatched junction bases: 4. This CDR3 has 13 amino acids. The germline V gene has CDR1 SGHDT and CDR2 YYEEEE.

This clonotype was recorded many times. V is TRBV2 and J is TRBJ1-4; D gene unclear. The CDR3 runs 12 residues. Germline-derived CDR1 and CDR2 are SNHLY and FYNNEI. V lost 2 bases to trimming and J lost 10 bases, with 8 bases between them. CDR3 sequence: CASSEPLSKLFF. As DNA, the CDR3 is TGTGCCAGCAGTGAACCTCTATCAAAACTGTTTTTT.

This clonotype was counted ten times or more. The V call is TRBV7-2, the J call TRBJ1-2; no clear D gene. Germline V gene lookup returns CDR1 SGHTA and CDR2 FQGNSA. The CDR3 contains 14 residues. V shed 2 bases and J shed 3 bases, with 10 bases lying between them. CDR3 loop: CASSLRAVYYGYTF. DNA of the CDR3: TGTGCCAGCAGCTTAAGAGCAGTTTACTATGGCTACACCTTC.

The table lists this clonotype with many counts. The rearrangement uses TRBV28 and TRBJ2-7, with TRBD2 matching 11 bases. The J segment lost 2 bases and the V segment lost 8 bases, leaving 11 bases of the junction unmatched. CDR3 size: 16 residues. Germline V CDR1 and CDR2: MDHEN, SYDVKM. The CDR3 nucleotides read TGTGCCAGCGCCCTCCCCCCTAGCGGGAGGACCTACGAGCAGTACTTC. Translating gives CASALPPSGRTYEQYF.

This clonotype was counted a few times. The gene calls are TRBV7-3 and TRBJ2-2; no reliable D call. This CDR3 is 17 amino acids long. V lost 5 bases and J lost 2, with 18 bases in between. CDR1 is SGHTA and CDR2 is FQGTGA in the germline V gene. The CDR3 DNA reads TGTGCCAGCAGCCCCTCTAGGGCCCCCCTTAACACCGGGGAGCTGTTTTTT. The encoded protein is CASSPSRAPLNTGELFF.

Of note for this clonotype: Just one base apart from a much larger clone, this may be a read error. CDR3 sequence reads: CATKDRDRGSTDTQYF. CDR3 bases: TGTGCCACCAAAGACCGGGACAGAGGTAGCACAGATACGCAGTATTTT. V usage is TRBV24-1 and J usage is TRBJ2-3, with 7 positions matching TRBD1. CDR1 KGHDR and CDR2 SFDVKD come from the germline V gene. The CDR3 contains 16 residues. Unmatched junction bases numbered 10, after V lost 8 bases and J lost 0 bases.

The sample holds many counts of this clonotype. The chain links TRBV28 to TRBJ1-5; D is undetermined. The CDR3 length is 15 residues. CDR1 is MDHEN and CDR2 is SYDVKM in the germline V gene. The V gene lost 3 bases and the J gene lost 2 bases, with 11 bases spanning the gap. The DNA for the CDR3 is TGTGCCAGCAGTTTGCCCCTAGAAGGCAATCAGCCCCAGCATTTT. It is translated as CASSLPLEGNQPQHF.

The chain links TRBV2 to TRBJ2-7; 7 bases agree with TRBD1. Germline assignment: CDR1 SNHLY and CDR2 FYNNEI. Trimming removed 6 bases from V and 5 bases from J; junction bases left unmatched: 10. The CDR3 length is 14 residues. Written as DNA, the CDR3 is TGTGCCAGCAGAAACAAAACAGGGGTCCACGAGCAGTACTTC. Translation: CASRNKTGVHEQYF.

This clonotype has ten or more counts. J is TRBJ2-1 and V is TRBV28, with D perhaps being TRBD1 or TRBD2 (5 bases each). V lost 8 bases, J lost 7 bases, and 15 bases lay in between. Per the germline V gene, CDR1 is MDHEN and CDR2 is SYDVKM. This CDR3 comprises 13 residues. CDR3 in DNA: TGTGCCAGCCTCAGGTACGGGGCTAATGAGCAGTTCTTC. The encoded protein is CASLRYGANEQFF.

This clonotype was detected many times. The chain is built from TRBV24-1 and TRBJ1-2, with TRBD1 identical over 9 bases. Trimming took 5 bases from V and 8 from J; bases not matched to a gene: 5. This CDR3 comprises 13 residues. Germline CDR1 and CDR2: KGHDR and SFDVKD. CDR3 sequence: CATSGGTGRGYTF. In DNA form, the CDR3 reads TGTGCCACCAGTGGGGGGACAGGGAGGGGCTACACCTTC.

The chain is built from TRBV10-2 and TRBJ2-2, with a tentative D call TRBD1 (6 bases). This CDR3 region has 15 residues. The germline V gene has CDR1 WSHSY and CDR2 SAAADI. Trimming pared 4 bases from V and 3 bases from J, leaving 12 bases between. This CDR3 reads CASSVEQGDTGELFF. The CDR3 nucleotides read TGCGCCAGCAGTGTTGAACAGGGTGACACCGGGGAGCTGTTTTTT.

Many counts were recorded for this clonotype. V gene TRBV6-1 combines with J gene TRBJ2-1; D is uncertain. V was shortened by 7 bases and J by 0 bases, with 13 bases between the two germline ends. This CDR3 region has 15 residues. From germline, CDR1 is MNHNS and CDR2 SASEGT. Here the CDR3 DNA reads TGTGCCAGCACCCAATGGACGGGCTCCTACAATGAGCAGTTCTTC. Protein sequence: CASTQWTGSYNEQFF.

This clonotype occurred many times. The chain employs TRBV11-1 and TRBJ2-1; 7 nucleotides agree with TRBD2. Germline CDR1 and CDR2: SGHAT and FQDESV (reference sequence). The V and J ends lost 1 base and 6 bases, in that order; junction bases with no gene match: 15. The CDR3 spans 18 residues. CDR3 DNA sequence: TGTGCCAGCAGCTTAGTAGGGAGGGCCTTGGGCTCTAGCAATGAGCAGTTCTTC. This sequence encodes CASSLVGRALGSSNEQFF.

This clonotype was counted at least ten times. The chain links TRBV7-2 to TRBJ2-1; perhaps TRBD1 as D (6 bases). With 2 bases removed from V and 4 bases from J, the gap between germline ends came to 15 bases. Looked up from germline, CDR1 is SGHTA and CDR2 is FQGNSA. The CDR3 runs to 16 residues. CDR3 protein: CASSLRHREWYNEQFF. The DNA for the CDR3 is TGTGCCAGCAGCTTAAGACACAGGGAGTGGTACAATGAGCAGTTCTTC.

A few counts support this clonotype. This chain connects TRBV2 to TRBJ2-2; D is perhaps TRBD2 (5 bases). Trimming stripped 6 bases from V and 6 bases from J, with 8 bases between. The CDR3 runs to 12 residues. Per the germline V gene, CDR1 is SNHLY and CDR2 is FYNNEI. The CDR3 DNA sequence: TGTGCCAGCAGGGACTCTCCCGGGGAGCTGTTTTTT. Encoded protein: CASRDSPGELFF.

This clonotype was counted ten times or more. The chain combines TRBV5-1 with TRBJ1-2, with 8 bases lining up with TRBD1. The CDR3 consists of 14 residues. V gave up 4 bases and J gave up 11 bases; unmatched junction bases: 13. Germline CDR1 SGHRS, CDR2 YFSETQ. CDR3 region: CASSQSLNTGGYTF. In DNA, the CDR3 is TGCGCCAGCAGCCAATCGTTGAACACAGGGGGGTACACCTTC.